This T cell receptor (beta chain) comes out of a study of tumor-infiltrating lymphocytes in localized non-small cell lung cancer. Study-wide background: Patients included smokers and never-smokers with various histologies, some sampled after neoadjuvant chemotherapy. Tumor tissue and non-adjacent uninvolved lung came from each patient.

Findings and limits, study-wide: Not all patients were TCR sequenced, owing to tissue quantity. Different pieces of the same tissue were used for each assay.

Here immunoSEQ multiplex PCR was the method, and the copy in TCRdb shows in-frame clones only, minus some. The sample gives over 10,000 clones, 76% of which show up once; around 17% is in the top ten. Remarks on this clone: The antigen is unknown.

Input material: uninvolved lung tissue not adjacent to the tumor. The origin of this receptor is a human donor with non-small cell lung cancer.

CDR3 region: CASSLLGRGSPGYTF. The CDR3 nucleotides read TGTGCCAGCAGTTTGTTGGGTAGGGGTTCACCTGGCTACACCTTC. The chain uses TRBV28 and TRBJ1-2, with D possibly being TRBD1 (5 bases). V gave up 3 bases and J gave up 7 bases, with 18 bases separating them. This CDR3 has 15 amino acids. CDR1 MDHEN and CDR2 SYDVKM come from the germline V gene.